One and the same sample provided the 20 T cell receptor beta chains below, sequenced in a study of blood T cell repertoires in COVID-19. Measured with immunoSEQ multiplex PCR; TCRdb has only the in-frame clones, and not every one. The data show around 210,000 clones, more than 70% seen once. The specimen sequenced was PBMCs or T cells enriched from blood (not recorded which). The receptors stem from a woman in her late teens or twenties who had recovered from COVID-19.

The chain couples TRBV23-1 to TRBJ1-6; 7 nucleotides match TRBD1. TRBV23-1 is flagged as an ORF with uncertain function. V was pared by 0 bases and J by 9 bases, with 14 bases of the junction left unmatched. CDR3 length: 18 amino acids. This chain's CDR3 is CASSQSEYRGRFGSPLHF. CDR3 nucleotide sequence: TGCGCCAGCAGTCAATCGGAATATAGGGGGCGTTTTGGTTCACCCCTCCACTTT.

V and J are TRBV7-9 and TRBJ2-2; 7 positions match TRBD1. From germline, CDR1 is SEHNR and CDR2 FQNEAQ (reference sequence). The CDR3 consists of 16 residues. J was trimmed by 2 bases and V by 5 bases; bases with no gene match: 8. This CDR3 reads CASSQRQGGNTGELFF. DNA of the CDR3: TGTGCCAGCAGCCAGCGACAGGGTGGCAACACCGGGGAGCTGTTTTTT.

This clone has a single count. V usage is TRBV3-1 (or the pseudogene TRBV3-2) and J usage is TRBJ1-1; 7 bases match TRBD1. CDR3 length: 13 residues. V shed 3 bases, J shed 4 bases, and the junction held 2 bases outside the gene matches. Germline V lookup: CDR1 LGHDT, CDR2 YNNKEL (reference sequence). DNA of the CDR3: TGTGCCAGCAGCCAGGGGACAGCCACTGAAGCTTTCTTT. This codes for CASSQGTATEAFF.

The J gene is TRBJ2-4, the V gene TRBV3-1 (or the pseudogene TRBV3-2); D unresolved. The CDR3 totals 14 residues. The germline V gene has CDR1 LGHDT and CDR2 YNNKEL (reference sequence). Trimming removed 1 base at V and 0 bases at J, with 4 bases between. CDR3 residues: CASSQGGAKNIQYF. The CDR3 bases are TGTGCCAGCAGCCAAGGAGGAGCCAAAAACATTCAGTACTTC.

The J gene is TRBJ1-6, the V gene TRBV7-9, with a weak D call TRBD1 (5 bases). This CDR3 has 15 amino acids. V lost 5 bases and J 11 bases, leaving 19 bases between the germline ends. In germline, CDR1 is SEHNR, CDR2 FQNEAQ (reference sequence). The CDR3 protein is CASSNRESRVAPLHF. The DNA of the CDR3 is TGTGCCAGCAGCAATAGGGAAAGCAGGGTGGCACCCCTCCACTTT.

The chain has TRBV11-2 and TRBJ2-2; D ambiguous. Trimming shortened V by 3 bases and J by 1 base, and 6 bases separated the two germline ends. CDR1 is SGHAT and CDR2 is FQNNGV in the germline V gene. The CDR3 is 14 amino acids. DNA of the CDR3: TGTGCCAGCAGCTTTGGCGGGAACACCGGGGAGCTGTTTTTT. This codes for CASSFGGNTGELFF.

This clone was recorded a few times. The DNA of the CDR3 is TGTGCCAGCAGCCAAGAAGCAGGGACTAACTATGGCTACACCTTC. It translates to CASSQEAGTNYGYTF. The chain employs TRBV4-2 and TRBJ1-2, with a tentative D call TRBD1 (5 bases). Trimming pared 0 bases from V and 0 bases from J, leaving 8 bases between. The V gene's germline CDR1 is LGHNA and CDR2 YNFKEQ. The CDR3 consists of 15 residues.

This chain uses TRBV11-3 with TRBJ2-7; the match to TRBD1 covers 9 bases. After removal of 5 bases from V and 5 bases from J, the junction contained 10 bases not matched to a gene. Germline lookup yields CDR1 SGHNT and CDR2 YENEEA. CDR3 length equals 15 residues. As DNA, the CDR3 is TGTGCCAGCAGCCTGAGGGGACAGGGAGACAACGAGCAGTACTTC. This codes for CASSLRGQGDNEQYF.

The chain couples TRBV7-9 to TRBJ1-2, with 10 bases that match TRBD1. CDR1 and CDR2 (germline): SEHNR, FQNEAQ (reference sequence). The CDR3 consists of 15 residues. The V segment lost 5 bases and the J segment 4 bases; nucleotides outside the gene matches: 7. The CDR3 DNA follows: TGTGCCAGCAGCCTTGAGACAGGGGGCCTCTATGGCTACACCTTC. This codes for CASSLETGGLYGYTF. The whole variable domain, remainder taken from reference TRBV7-9 and TRBJ1-2, is DTGVSQNPRHKITKRGQNVTFRCDPISEHNRLYWYRQTLGQGPEFLTYFQNEAQLEKSRLLSDRFSAERPKGSFSTLEIQRTEQGDSAMYLCASSLETGGLYGYTFGSGTRLTVV.

The chain recombines TRBV7-8 with TRBJ2-7; D is unclear. The CDR3 covers 13 residues. With 5 bases removed from V and 0 bases from J, the gap between germline ends came to 8 bases. The germline CDR1 and CDR2 sequences are SGHVS and FQNEAQ. The CDR3, as DNA: TGTGCCAGCAGCCCCCGCGGCTCCTACGAGCAGTACTTC. Translated: CASSPRGSYEQYF.

V and J are TRBV5-1 and TRBJ1-6; TRBD1 aligns across 9 bases. Germline V gene lookup returns CDR1 SGHRS and CDR2 YFSETQ. The CDR3 has 17 residues. Trimming removed 0 bases from V and 6 bases from J; junction bases left unmatched: 7. The CDR3 here is CASSLEGQGSRNSPLHF. CDR3 in DNA: TGCGCCAGCAGCTTGGAGGGACAGGGAAGTCGTAATTCACCCCTCCACTTT.

The chain joins TRBV27 to TRBJ2-3; D not resolved. The CDR3 runs to 13 residues. Germline V gives CDR1 MNHEY, CDR2 SMNVEV (reference sequence). The germline V and J ends were trimmed by 0 bases and 4 bases, with 5 bases remaining between them. The DNA for the CDR3 is TGTGCCAGCAGTTTATCGTATGCAGATACGCAGTATTTT. It specifies CASSLSYADTQYF.

V gene TRBV28 combines with J gene TRBJ1-1; unclear D gene. CDR1 is MDHEN and CDR2 is SYDVKM in the germline V gene. CDR3 length: 14 residues. The V gene lost 6 bases and the J gene lost 1 base, with 12 bases spanning the gap. The CDR3 DNA follows: TGTGCCAGCAGCGAGGGCGACGCGAACACTGAAGCTTTCTTT. The encoded protein is CASSEGDANTEAFF.

This clone has just a few counts. V gene TRBV28 combines with J gene TRBJ2-7; D is perhaps TRBD1 (6 bases). The V gene lost 5 bases and the J gene lost 4 bases, with 9 bases spanning the gap. Germline V CDR1 and CDR2: MDHEN, SYDVKM. This CDR3 is 12 amino acids long. The CDR3 spells CASSQTGYEQYF. The CDR3 DNA reads as TGTGCCAGCAGTCAAACAGGGTACGAGCAGTACTTC.

This CDR3 reads CASSDTGGTNYGYTF. The CDR3 bases are TGTGCCAGCAGCGATACGGGAGGGACTAACTATGGCTACACCTTC. The chain is built from TRBV5-5 and TRBJ1-2; D remains unclear. The germline gives CDR1 SGHKS, CDR2 YYEKEE (reference sequence). The CDR3 is 15 amino acids. Trimming pared 4 bases from V and 0 bases from J, leaving 13 bases between.

The genes are TRBV28 and TRBJ2-7, with D possibly being TRBD1 (6 bases). Per the germline V gene, CDR1 is MDHEN and CDR2 is SYDVKM. The CDR3 consists of 14 residues. Trimming cost V 4 bases and J 2 bases, with 12 bases left between them. This CDR3 is CASSSRDKAYEQYF. CDR3 DNA: TGTGCCAGCAGTTCCCGGGACAAGGCCTACGAGCAGTACTTC.

V and J are TRBV2 and TRBJ2-5, with a possible D match to TRBD2 (6 bases). The V and J ends lost 7 bases and 0 bases respectively, with 21 bases between them. The CDR3 totals 17 residues. Germline lookup yields CDR1 SNHLY and CDR2 FYNNEI. CDR3 sequence (DNA): TGTGCCAGCACCCTATTTCCCGGGACTGGGTACCAAGAGACCCAGTACTTC. This encodes CASTLFPGTGYQETQYF.

The sample holds a few counts of this clone. The chain joins TRBV7-3 to TRBJ2-7; 8 nucleotides agree with TRBD1. This CDR3 spans 15 amino acids. Germline assignment: CDR1 SGHTA and CDR2 FQGTGA. Unmatched junction bases numbered 11, after V lost 5 bases and J lost 5 bases. As DNA, the CDR3 is TGTGCCAGCAGCCAAGGTGTGGGGACAGGAGACGAGCAGTACTTC. Its translation: CASSQGVGTGDEQYF.

The chain links TRBV28 to TRBJ1-5; 8 bases map to TRBD1. Germline CDR1 is MDHEN and CDR2 is SYDVKM. The CDR3 length is 13 residues. The J segment lost 7 bases and the V segment lost 8 bases, leaving 7 bases of the junction unmatched. The CDR3 DNA sequence: TGTGCCAGCCGTCCTGGACAGGGACAGCCCCAGCATTTT. Its translation: CASRPGQGQPQHF.

The CDR3 DNA is TGTGCCAGCAGTAGGTCTGAGGGTCCTAGTTATGGCTACACCTTC. As protein: CASSRSEGPSYGYTF. The chain combines TRBV6-5 with TRBJ1-2; D is undetermined. This CDR3 has 15 residues. CDR1 and CDR2 from the germline V gene are MNHEY and SVGAGI. V lost 5 bases and J 5 bases, leaving 18 bases between the germline ends.